This record looks at one TCR beta chain sequence and its context. Its target is unknown. A junction end diverges from the germline sequence, so it may reflect a read error. This sample was taken from a study of tumor and adjacent non-tumor tissue in lung cancer. Study context: Aged about 31 to 80 years, patients included 10 men and roughly 5 women with stage I to III disease. On average, productive TCRbeta reads reached roughly 4 million per sample. Whole-study results and caveats: Tumor repertoires had a smaller top 100 clone share than normal lung.

The CDR3 is 16 amino acids. Germline loops: CDR1 MDHEN, CDR2 SYDVKM. RNA was extracted from bulk tissue without any cell sorting. Three rounds of nested PCR, following a modified ARM-PCR protocol, produced the TCRbeta library. In TCRdb, the multiplex PCR reads were re-called with MiXCR into one record per CDR3 protein. The repertoire holds tens of thousands of distinct CDR3 sequences, with 60% to 80% as singletons. The sequencing sample was made of lung tumor tissue. The TCR was taken from a woman between 50 and 59 years old with non-small cell lung cancer. The chain is built from TRBV28 and TRBJ1-1, with D hard to call. CDR3 loop: CASSLLGRSINTEAFF. The CDR3 DNA reads as TGCGCCAGCAGTTTATTGGGGAGGAGTATCAACACTGAAGCTTTCTTT.